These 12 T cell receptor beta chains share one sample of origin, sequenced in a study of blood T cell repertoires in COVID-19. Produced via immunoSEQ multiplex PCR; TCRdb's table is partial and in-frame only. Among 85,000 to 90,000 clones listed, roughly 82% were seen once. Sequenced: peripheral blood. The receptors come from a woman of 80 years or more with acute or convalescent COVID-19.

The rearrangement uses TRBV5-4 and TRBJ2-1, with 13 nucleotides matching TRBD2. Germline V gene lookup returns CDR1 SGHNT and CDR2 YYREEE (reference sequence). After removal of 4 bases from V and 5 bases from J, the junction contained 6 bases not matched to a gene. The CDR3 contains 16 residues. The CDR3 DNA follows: TGTGCCAGCAGCGGGACTAGCGGGGTAACAAACAATGAGCAGTTCTTC. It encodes CASSGTSGVTNNEQFF.

CDR3 in amino acids: CASSSDRFYEQYF. Here the CDR3 DNA reads TGTGCCAGCAGTTCCGACAGGTTTTACGAGCAGTACTTC. The V gene is TRBV28, the J gene TRBJ2-7, with TRBD1 as a possible D gene (6 bases). CDR1 and CDR2 from the germline V gene are MDHEN and SYDVKM. The CDR3 is made up of 13 amino acids. V dropped 4 bases and J dropped 4 bases, with 11 bases sitting between them.

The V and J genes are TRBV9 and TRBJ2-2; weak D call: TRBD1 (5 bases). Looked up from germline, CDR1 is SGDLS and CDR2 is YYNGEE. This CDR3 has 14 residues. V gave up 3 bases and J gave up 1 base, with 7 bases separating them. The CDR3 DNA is TGTGCCAGCAGCGCGACAGTGAACACCGGGGAGCTGTTTTTT. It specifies CASSATVNTGELFF.

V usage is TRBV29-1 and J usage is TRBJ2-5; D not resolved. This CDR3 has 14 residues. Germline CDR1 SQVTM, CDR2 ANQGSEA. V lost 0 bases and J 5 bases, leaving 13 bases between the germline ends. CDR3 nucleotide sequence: TGCAGCGTTGAAGATTCTCAATCACGGGAGACCCAGTACTTC. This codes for CSVEDSQSRETQYF.

CDR3 DNA sequence: TGTGCCACCAGCCCCCGACAAGGTGGAGATACGCAGTATTTT. Its protein is CATSPRQGGDTQYF. The rearrangement joins TRBV15 to TRBJ2-3; no clear D. The V gene's germline CDR1 is LNHNV and CDR2 YYDKDF (reference sequence). The CDR3 has 14 amino acids. With 5 bases removed from V and 5 bases from J, the gap between germline ends came to 14 bases.

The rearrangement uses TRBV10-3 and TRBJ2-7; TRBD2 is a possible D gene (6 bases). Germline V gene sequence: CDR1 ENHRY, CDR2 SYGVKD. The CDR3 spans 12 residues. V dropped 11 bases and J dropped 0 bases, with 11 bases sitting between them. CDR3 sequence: CASGDASYEQYF. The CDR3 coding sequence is TGTGCCTCGGGGGACGCCTCCTACGAGCAGTACTTC.

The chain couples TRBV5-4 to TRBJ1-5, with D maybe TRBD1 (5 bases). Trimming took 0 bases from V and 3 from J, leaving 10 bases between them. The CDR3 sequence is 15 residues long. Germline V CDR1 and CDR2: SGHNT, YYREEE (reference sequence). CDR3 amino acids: CASSLGGGYNQPQHF. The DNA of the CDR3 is TGTGCCAGCAGCTTGGGTGGGGGGTACAATCAGCCCCAGCATTTT.

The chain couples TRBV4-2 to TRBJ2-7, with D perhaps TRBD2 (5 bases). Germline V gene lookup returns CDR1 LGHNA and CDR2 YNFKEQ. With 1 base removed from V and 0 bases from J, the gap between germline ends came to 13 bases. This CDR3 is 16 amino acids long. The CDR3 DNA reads TGTGCCAGCAGCCAAGGGACGGGGTCTAGCTCCTACGAGCAGTACTTC. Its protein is CASSQGTGSSSYEQYF.

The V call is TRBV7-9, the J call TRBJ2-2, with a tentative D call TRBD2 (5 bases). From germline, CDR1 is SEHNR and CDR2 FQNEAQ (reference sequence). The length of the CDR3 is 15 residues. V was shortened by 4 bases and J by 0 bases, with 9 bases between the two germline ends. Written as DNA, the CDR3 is TGTGCCAGCAGCTCCAGCGGCGCGAACACCGGGGAGCTGTTTTTT. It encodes CASSSSGANTGELFF.

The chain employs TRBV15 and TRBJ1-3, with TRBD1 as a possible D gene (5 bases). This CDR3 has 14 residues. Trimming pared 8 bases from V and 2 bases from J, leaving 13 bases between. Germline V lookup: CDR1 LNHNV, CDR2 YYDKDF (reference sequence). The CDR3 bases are TGTGCCACCCGGAGTCCAGGGACTGGAAACACCATATATTTT. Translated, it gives CATRSPGTGNTIYF.

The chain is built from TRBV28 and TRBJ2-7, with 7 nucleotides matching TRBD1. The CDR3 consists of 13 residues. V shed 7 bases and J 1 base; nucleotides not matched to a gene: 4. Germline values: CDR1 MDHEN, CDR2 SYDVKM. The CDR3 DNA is TGTGCCAGCACGAACAGGGGTTCCTACGAGCAGTACTTC. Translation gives CASTNRGSYEQYF.

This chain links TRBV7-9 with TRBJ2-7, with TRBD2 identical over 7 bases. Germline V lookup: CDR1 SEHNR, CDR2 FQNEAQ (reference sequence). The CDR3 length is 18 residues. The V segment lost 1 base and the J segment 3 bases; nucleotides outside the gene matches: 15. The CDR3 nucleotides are TGTGCCAGCAGCTTAGTTGATGGTTCTAGCGGACCAAACTACGAGCAGTACTTC. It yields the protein CASSLVDGSSGPNYEQYF.